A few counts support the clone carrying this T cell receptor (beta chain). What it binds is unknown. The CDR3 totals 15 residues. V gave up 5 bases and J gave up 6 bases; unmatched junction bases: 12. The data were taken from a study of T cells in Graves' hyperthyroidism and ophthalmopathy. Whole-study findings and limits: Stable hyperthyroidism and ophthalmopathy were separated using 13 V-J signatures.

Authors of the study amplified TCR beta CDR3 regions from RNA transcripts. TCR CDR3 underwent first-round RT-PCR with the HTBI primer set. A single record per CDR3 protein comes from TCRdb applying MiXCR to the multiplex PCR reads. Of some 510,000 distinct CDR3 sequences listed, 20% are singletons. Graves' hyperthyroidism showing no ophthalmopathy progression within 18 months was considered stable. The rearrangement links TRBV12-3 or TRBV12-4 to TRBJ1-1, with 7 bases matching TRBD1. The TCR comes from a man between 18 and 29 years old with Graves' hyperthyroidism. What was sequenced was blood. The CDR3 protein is CASSPSRGQISEAFF. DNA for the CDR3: TGTGCCAGCAGTCCCTCCAGGGGACAGATATCTGAAGCTTTCTTT.